The TCR beta chain described here comes from a study of T cell responses to AZD1222 COVID-19 vaccine. Study findings and constraints: The donor cohort was predominantly white British with a female majority, and clonal diversity may have been underestimated.

This clone appeared once. Its antigen remains unknown. With V trimmed by 4 bases and J by 6 bases, 6 bases remained unmatched. The CDR3 loop spans 14 amino acids. The V gene's germline CDR1 is MRHNA and CDR2 SNTAGT. TCRdb's copy holds only in-frame clones and misses some; the assay was immunoSEQ multiplex PCR. The data contain about 160,000 clones, almost 90% of them seen just once; the ten biggest clones take up 5.5%. The chain is built from TRBV6-4 and TRBJ2-1; 7 bases are a match to TRBD1. Specimen: peripheral blood, collected on day 0 of AZD1222 vaccination. The TCR sequence derives from an adult in good health. CDR3 sequence (DNA): TGTGCCAGCAGTGTCGAGACAGGGAGCAATGAGCAGTTCTTC. Translation gives CASSVETGSNEQFF.